What follows is one TCR beta chain and its context. Its antigen is unidentified. Template switching incorporated UMIs with a 6-nucleotide sample barcode. Amplification used two nested PCRs: approximately 16 cycles, then roughly 9 cycles, on TCRalpha/TCRbeta cDNA. TCRdb reanalyzed the 5' RACE reads, giving one entry per CDR3 protein sequence and no DNA. Its table records under 200,000 distinct CDR3 sequences. These data originate in a study of monozygotic twins with inflammatory bowel disease. Germline CDR1 is SQVTM and CDR2 is ANQGSEA. The CDR3 is made up of 12 amino acids. General study results and limits: IBD patients carried less diverse TCRbeta repertoires (inverse Simpson) than healthy co-twins.

Input material: blood. The source is a human donor with ulcerative colitis or Crohn's disease, or a healthy co-twin of an affected twin (not recorded which). This sequence joins TRBV29-1 and TRBJ2-3; TCRdb outputs TRBD1, but without DNA this stays unchecked. Here the CDR3 reads CSVGQGGDTQYF.